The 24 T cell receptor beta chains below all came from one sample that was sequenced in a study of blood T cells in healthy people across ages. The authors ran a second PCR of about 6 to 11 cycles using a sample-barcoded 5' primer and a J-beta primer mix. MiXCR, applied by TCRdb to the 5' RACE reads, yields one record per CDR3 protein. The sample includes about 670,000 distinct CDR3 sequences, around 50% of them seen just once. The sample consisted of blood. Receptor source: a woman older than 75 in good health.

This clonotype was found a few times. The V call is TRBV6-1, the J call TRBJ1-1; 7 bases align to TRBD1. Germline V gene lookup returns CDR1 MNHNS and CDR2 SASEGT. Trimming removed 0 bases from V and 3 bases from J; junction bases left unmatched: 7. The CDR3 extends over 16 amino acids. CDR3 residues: CASSEARTGGDTEAFF. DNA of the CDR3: TGTGCCAGCAGTGAAGCGCGGACAGGTGGGGACACTGAAGCTTTCTTT.

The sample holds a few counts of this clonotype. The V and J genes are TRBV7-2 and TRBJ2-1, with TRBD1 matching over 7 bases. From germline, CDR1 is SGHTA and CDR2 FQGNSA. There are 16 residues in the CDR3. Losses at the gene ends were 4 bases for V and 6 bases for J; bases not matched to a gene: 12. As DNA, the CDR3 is TGTGCCAGCAGCTCAACCCGACAGGGCCGTATCAATGAGCAGTTCTTC. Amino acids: CASSSTRQGRINEQFF. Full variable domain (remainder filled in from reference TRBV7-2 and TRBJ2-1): GAGVSQSPSNKVTEKGKDVELRCDPISGHTALYWYRQSLGQGLEFLIYFQGNSAPDKSGLPSDRFSAERTGGSVSTLTIQRTQQEDSAVYLCASSSTRQGRINEQFFGPGTRLTVL.

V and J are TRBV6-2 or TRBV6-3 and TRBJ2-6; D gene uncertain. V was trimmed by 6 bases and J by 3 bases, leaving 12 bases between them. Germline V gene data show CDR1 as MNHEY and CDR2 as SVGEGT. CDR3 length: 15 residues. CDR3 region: CASRGRSYGANVLTF. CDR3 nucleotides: TGTGCCAGCAGAGGACGGTCCTATGGGGCCAACGTCCTGACTTTC.

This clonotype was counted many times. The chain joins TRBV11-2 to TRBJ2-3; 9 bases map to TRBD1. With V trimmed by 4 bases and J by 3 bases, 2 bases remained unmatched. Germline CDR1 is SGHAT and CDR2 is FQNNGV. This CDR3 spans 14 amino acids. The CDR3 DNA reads TGTGCCAGCAGCTCGGACAGGGGAACAGATACGCAGTATTTT. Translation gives CASSSDRGTDTQYF.

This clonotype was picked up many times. The CDR3 nucleotides read TGCGCCAGCAGCTTAGGACTAGCGGGGAACTACGAGCAGTACTTC. Protein sequence: CASSLGLAGNYEQYF. The chain recombines TRBV5-1 with TRBJ2-7, with 12 bases aligning to TRBD2. The ends lost 2 bases at V and 3 bases at J; junction bases unmatched: 3. The CDR3 sequence is 15 residues long. Germline V gene lookup returns CDR1 SGHRS and CDR2 YFSETQ.

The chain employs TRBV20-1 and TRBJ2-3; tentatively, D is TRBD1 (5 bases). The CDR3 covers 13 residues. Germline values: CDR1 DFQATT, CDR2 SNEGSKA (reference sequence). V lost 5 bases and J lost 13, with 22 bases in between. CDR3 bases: TGCAGTGCTCATTGGACAACACGTCGGTTTGAGTATTTT. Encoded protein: CSAHWTTRRFEYF.

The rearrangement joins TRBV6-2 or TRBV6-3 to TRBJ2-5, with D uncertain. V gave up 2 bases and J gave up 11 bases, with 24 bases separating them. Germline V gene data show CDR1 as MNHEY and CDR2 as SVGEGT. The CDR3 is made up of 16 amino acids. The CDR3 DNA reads TGTGCCAGCAGTTACGGTCGACCAGAGTCTAACGATGAGCAGTACTTC. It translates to CASSYGRPESNDEQYF.

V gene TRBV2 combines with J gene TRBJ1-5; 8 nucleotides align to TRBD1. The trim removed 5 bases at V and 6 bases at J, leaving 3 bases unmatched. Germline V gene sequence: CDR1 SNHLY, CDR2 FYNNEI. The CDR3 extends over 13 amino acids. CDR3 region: CASSRDRSQPQHF. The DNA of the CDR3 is TGTGCCAGCAGTAGGGACAGGTCTCAGCCCCAGCATTTT.

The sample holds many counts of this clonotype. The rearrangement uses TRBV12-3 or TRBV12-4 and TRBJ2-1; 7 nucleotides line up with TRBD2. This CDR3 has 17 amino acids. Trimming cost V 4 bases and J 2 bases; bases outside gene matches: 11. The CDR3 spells CASSSPDVAGPYNEQFF. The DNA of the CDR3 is TGTGCCAGCAGTTCCCCGGATGTAGCGGGCCCCTACAATGAGCAGTTCTTC.

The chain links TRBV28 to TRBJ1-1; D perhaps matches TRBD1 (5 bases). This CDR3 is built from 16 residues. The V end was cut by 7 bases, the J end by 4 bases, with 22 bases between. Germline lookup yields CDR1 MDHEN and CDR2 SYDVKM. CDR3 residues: CASKDLGGWVGTEAFF. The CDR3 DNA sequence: TGTGCCAGCAAGGATCTTGGGGGTTGGGTGGGCACTGAAGCTTTCTTT.

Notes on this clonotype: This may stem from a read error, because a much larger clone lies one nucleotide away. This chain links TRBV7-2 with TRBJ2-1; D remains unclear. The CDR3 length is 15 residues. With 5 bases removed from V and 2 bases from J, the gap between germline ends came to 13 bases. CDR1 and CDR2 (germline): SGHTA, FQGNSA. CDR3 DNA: TGTGCCAGCAGCCTCGGACCCGTCCCCTACAATGAGCAGTTCTTC. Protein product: CASSLGPVPYNEQFF.

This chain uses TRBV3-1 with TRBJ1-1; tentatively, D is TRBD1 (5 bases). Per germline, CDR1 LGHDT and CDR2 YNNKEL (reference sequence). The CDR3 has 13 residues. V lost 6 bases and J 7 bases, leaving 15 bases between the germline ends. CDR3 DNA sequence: TGTGCCAGCAGGCCCCGGGGGGTCGGTGAAGCTTTCTTT. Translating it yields CASRPRGVGEAFF.

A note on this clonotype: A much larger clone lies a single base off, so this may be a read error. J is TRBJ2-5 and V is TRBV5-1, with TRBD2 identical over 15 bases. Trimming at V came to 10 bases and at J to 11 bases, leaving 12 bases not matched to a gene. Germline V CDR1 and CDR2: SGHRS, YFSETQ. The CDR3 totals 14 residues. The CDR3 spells CASRTSGGANEQYF. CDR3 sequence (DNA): TGCGCCTCCAGGACTAGCGGGGGGGCGAATGAGCAGTACTTC.

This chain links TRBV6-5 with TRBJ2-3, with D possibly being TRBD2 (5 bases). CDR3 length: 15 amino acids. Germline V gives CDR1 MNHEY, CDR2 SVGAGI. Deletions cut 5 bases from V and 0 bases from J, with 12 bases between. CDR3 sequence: CASSDIARSTDTQYF. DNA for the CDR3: TGTGCCAGCAGTGACATAGCGCGGAGCACAGATACGCAGTATTTT.

The CDR3: CASSDPGPQPQHF. The CDR3 nucleotides are TGTGCCAGCAGTGACCCGGGGCCTCAGCCCCAGCATTTT. The rearrangement links TRBV6-1 to TRBJ1-5, with D possibly being TRBD1 (5 bases). Trimming removed 3 bases at V and 6 bases at J, with 9 bases between. CDR3 size: 13 residues. Germline V lookup: CDR1 MNHNS, CDR2 SASEGT.

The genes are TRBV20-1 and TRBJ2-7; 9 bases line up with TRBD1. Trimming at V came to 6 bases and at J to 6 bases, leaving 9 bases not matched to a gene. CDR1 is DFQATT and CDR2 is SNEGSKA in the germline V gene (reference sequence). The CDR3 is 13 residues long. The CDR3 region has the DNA TGCAGTGCAACGGGACAGGGAGGAATCGAGCAGTACTTC. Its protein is CSATGQGGIEQYF.

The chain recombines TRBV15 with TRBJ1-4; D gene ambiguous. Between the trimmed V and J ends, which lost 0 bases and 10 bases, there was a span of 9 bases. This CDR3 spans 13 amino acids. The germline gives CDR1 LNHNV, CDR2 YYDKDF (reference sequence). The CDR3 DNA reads TGTGCCACCAGCAGAGATACGGTAGCAAAACTGTTTTTT. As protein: CATSRDTVAKLFF.

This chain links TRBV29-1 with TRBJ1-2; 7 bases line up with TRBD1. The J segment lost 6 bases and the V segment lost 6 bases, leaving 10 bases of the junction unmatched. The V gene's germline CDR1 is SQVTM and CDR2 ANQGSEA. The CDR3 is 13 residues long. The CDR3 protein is CSVTYGGQNGYTF. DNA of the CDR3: TGCAGCGTCACCTACGGGGGACAGAATGGCTACACCTTC.

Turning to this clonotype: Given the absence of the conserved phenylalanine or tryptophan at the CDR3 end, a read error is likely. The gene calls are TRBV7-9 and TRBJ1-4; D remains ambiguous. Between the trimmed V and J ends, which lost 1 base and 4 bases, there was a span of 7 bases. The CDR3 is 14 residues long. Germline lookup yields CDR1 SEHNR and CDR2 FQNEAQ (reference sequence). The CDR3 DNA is TGTGCCAGCAGCTTAGTTCCCCTTAATGAAAAACTGTTTGTT. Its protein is CASSLVPLNEKLFV.

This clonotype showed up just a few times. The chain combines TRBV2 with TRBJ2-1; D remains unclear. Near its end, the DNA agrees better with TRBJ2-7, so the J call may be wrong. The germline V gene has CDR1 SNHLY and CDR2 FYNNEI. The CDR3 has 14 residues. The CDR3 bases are TGTGCAGCCCGAGGTAGGAGCTCCTACAATGAGCAGTACTTC. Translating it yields CAARGRSSYNEQYF.

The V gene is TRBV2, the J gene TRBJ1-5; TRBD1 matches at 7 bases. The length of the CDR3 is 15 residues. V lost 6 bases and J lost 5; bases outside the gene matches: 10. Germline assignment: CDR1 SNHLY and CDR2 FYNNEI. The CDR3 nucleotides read TGTGCCAGCAGACACGGACAGGCGGGGTATCAGCCCCAGCATTTT. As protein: CASRHGQAGYQPQHF.

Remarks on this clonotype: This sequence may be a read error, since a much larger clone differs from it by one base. The CDR3 coding sequence is TGTGCCAGCAGTGCCCCGGGACAGGGTAGGTCCTACGAGCAGTACGTC. Translation gives CASSAPGQGRSYEQYV. The chain carries TRBV2 and TRBJ2-1; TRBD1 matches at 9 bases. Matching the DNA end better, TRBJ2-7 makes the J call doubtful. CDR1 is SNHLY and CDR2 is FYNNEI in the germline V gene. The length of the CDR3 is 16 residues.

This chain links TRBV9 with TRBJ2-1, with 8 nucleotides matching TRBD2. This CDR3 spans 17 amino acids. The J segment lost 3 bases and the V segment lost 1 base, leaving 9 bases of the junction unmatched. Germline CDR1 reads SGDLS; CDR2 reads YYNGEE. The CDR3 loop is CASSVRGWREDYNEQFF. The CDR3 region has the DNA TGTGCCAGCAGCGTAAGGGGCTGGCGGGAGGACTACAATGAGCAGTTCTTC.

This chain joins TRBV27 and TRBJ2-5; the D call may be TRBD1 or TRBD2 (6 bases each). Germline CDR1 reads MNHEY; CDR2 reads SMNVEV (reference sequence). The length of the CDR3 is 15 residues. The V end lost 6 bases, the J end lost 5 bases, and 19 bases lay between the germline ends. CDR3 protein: CASSPAHLGGETQYF. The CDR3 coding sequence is TGTGCCAGCAGCCCAGCCCATCTAGGGGGGGAGACCCAGTACTTC.